This note documents a single T cell receptor beta chain sequence. This entry is derived from a study of blood T cell repertoires in COVID-19. This table comes from immunoSEQ multiplex PCR, and its TCRdb copy is limited to in-frame clones, with some not included. The data contain 200,000 to 250,000 clones, 70% to 85% of them singletons. The clonotype originates from a woman aged 60-75 years who had recovered from COVID-19. Sequenced: PBMCs or T cells enriched from blood (not recorded which).

The CDR3 loop is CASSLGLVRIPGELFF. In nucleotides, the CDR3 is TGCGCCAGCAGCTTGGGACTAGTCAGGATCCCCGGGGAGCTGTTTTTT. The chain carries TRBV5-1 and TRBJ2-2; possibly TRBD2 for D (6 bases). The CDR3 extends over 16 amino acids. Germline CDR1 reads SGHRS; CDR2 reads YFSETQ. V shed 0 bases and J shed 6 bases, with 15 bases lying between them.